What follows is one T cell receptor beta chain and its context. Patients from Seattle were sampled longitudinally, starting during active infection. This specimen belongs to a study of blood T cell repertoires in COVID-19. Study overall: The cDNA or gDNA used as material had been derived from T cells, B-cell-depleted T cells, or PBMCs.

Original methodology: Cell counts per sample came from amplifying reference gene primers. Clones were read by immunoSEQ multiplex PCR, and TCRdb kept only the in-frame ones, dropping some. That table furnishes V, J and clone size, whereas the DNA furnished D and trimming. Found here are under 200,000 clones, 85% of them singletons; the top ten hold about 5.6%. Germline lookup yields CDR1 LGHDT and CDR2 YNNKEL (reference sequence). The CDR3 length is 15 residues. V was clipped by 4 bases and J by 8 bases, with 15 bases between them. The V and J genes are TRBV3-1 (or the pseudogene TRBV3-2) and TRBJ1-6; no clear D. The source of this sequence is a woman between 45 and 60 years old with COVID-19, enrolled during active disease. The sequencing input was peripheral blood. The DNA of the CDR3 is TGTGCCAGCAGCCCCCCAGGTGGCAGCTATTCACCCCTCCACTTT. Amino acid sequence: CASSPPGGSYSPLHF.